The 25 T cell receptor beta chains reported below all come from one sample, sequenced in a study of human thymus T cells. Data came from immunoSEQ multiplex PCR; TCRdb stores just in-frame clones and leaves some out. The table has 40,000 to 45,000 clones, roughly 94% seen once. Specimen: blood. The receptors originated from a boy under two years old with a congenital heart defect but otherwise immunologically healthy.

This chain connects TRBV6-5 to TRBJ1-1; maybe TRBD1 (5 bases). Trimming removed 6 bases at V and 0 bases at J, with 11 bases between. The germline gives CDR1 MNHEY, CDR2 SVGAGI. CDR3 length: 14 amino acids. CDR3 in amino acids: CASRLTVLNTEAFF. The CDR3 nucleotides are TGTGCCAGCAGGCTGACAGTCTTGAACACTGAAGCTTTCTTT.

V gene TRBV13 combines with J gene TRBJ1-2; D uncertain. CDR3 size: 14 residues. V lost 1 base to trimming and J lost 3 bases, with 9 bases between them. From germline, CDR1 is PRHDT and CDR2 FYEKMQ (reference sequence). CDR3: CASSLAGKDYGYTF. The CDR3 nucleotides are TGTGCCAGCAGCTTAGCAGGAAAGGACTATGGCTACACCTTC.

The chain joins TRBV6-5 to TRBJ1-5; weak D call: TRBD1 (6 bases). V shed 2 bases and J shed 7 bases, with 9 bases lying between them. Germline CDR1 is MNHEY and CDR2 is SVGAGI. This CDR3 has 13 residues. As DNA, the CDR3 is TGTGCCAGCAGTTACCAGGGGAGACAGCCCCAGCATTTT. It yields the protein CASSYQGRQPQHF.

There are a few counts of this clone. V is TRBV10-3 and J is TRBJ2-2; D may match TRBD1 or TRBD2 (5 bases each). Looked up from germline, CDR1 is ENHRY and CDR2 is SYGVKD. The CDR3 has 14 amino acids. V was shortened by 6 bases and J by 5 bases, with 13 bases between the two germline ends. The CDR3 loop is CAIRPGRDTGELFF. In DNA form, the CDR3 reads TGTGCCATCAGACCGGGACGGGATACCGGGGAGCTGTTTTTT.

The CDR3 spells CSAPWLTRHTF. Here the CDR3 DNA reads TGCAGTGCTCCCTGGCTCACCCGGCACACCTTC. V usage is TRBV20-1 and J usage is TRBJ1-2; D not resolved. Trimming stripped 5 bases from V and 12 bases from J, with 16 bases between. The CDR3 loop spans 11 amino acids. Germline-derived CDR1 and CDR2 are DFQATT and SNEGSKA (reference sequence).

The table lists this clone with a count of one. The genes are TRBV5-6 and TRBJ2-1; D uncertain. The V end lost 0 bases, the J end lost 6 bases, and 7 bases lay between the germline ends. CDR3 size: 13 residues. Germline values: CDR1 SGHDT, CDR2 YYEEEE. CDR3 DNA sequence: TGTGCCAGCAGCTTGGGACCCACCAATGAGCAGTTCTTC. It translates to CASSLGPTNEQFF.

The rearrangement joins TRBV5-6 to TRBJ1-1, with D perhaps TRBD1 (6 bases). CDR3 length: 15 residues. Germline V lookup: CDR1 SGHDT, CDR2 YYEEEE. Deletions cut 2 bases from V and 3 bases from J, with 14 bases between. The CDR3 spells CASSFGGQYYTEAFF. DNA for the CDR3: TGTGCCAGCAGCTTCGGAGGACAGTACTACACTGAAGCTTTCTTT.

The chain combines TRBV6-5 with TRBJ1-2; TRBD1 matches at 7 bases. The CDR3 extends over 11 amino acids. Germline V gene data show CDR1 as MNHEY and CDR2 as SVGAGI. The trim removed 5 bases at V and 8 bases at J, leaving 2 bases unmatched. The CDR3 region has the DNA TGTGCCAGCAGTGACAGGGAAGGCTACACCTTC. Its translation: CASSDREGYTF.

The sample holds one count of this clone. This chain links TRBV21-1 with TRBJ2-3; the table's D call, TRBD2, has no DNA check behind it. TRBV21-1 constitutes a pseudogene. This CDR3 region has 17 residues. CDR3 residues: CASKSERGPPQTDTQYF. In nucleotides, the CDR3 is TGTGCCAGCAAGTCGGAGCGGGGGCCCCCTCAAACAGATACGCAGTATTTT.

This chain uses TRBV7-3 with TRBJ1-2; D gene unclear. The germline V gene encodes CDR1 SGHTA and CDR2 FQGTGA. Trimming removed 7 bases at V and 7 bases at J, with 13 bases between. CDR3 length equals 12 residues. CDR3: CASTHSSFGYTF. The CDR3 coding sequence is TGTGCCAGCACCCATTCCTCTTTTGGCTACACCTTC. Using reference TRBV7-3 and TRBJ1-2 for the parts outside the CDR3, the full variable domain is GAGVSQTPSNKVTEKGKYVELRCDPISGHTALYWYRQSLGQGPEFLIYFQGTGAADDSGLPNDRFFAVRPEGSVSTLKIQRTERGDSAVYLCASTHSSFGYTFGSGTRLTVV.

The chain carries TRBV6-4 and TRBJ1-2; tentatively, D is TRBD1 (6 bases). Germline V gene lookup returns CDR1 MRHNA and CDR2 SNTAGT. The CDR3 spans 14 residues. V was shortened by 4 bases and J by 7 bases, with 16 bases between the two germline ends. CDR3 sequence (DNA): TGTGCCAGCAGTGCTTCCAGGGGCGCGGGTGGCTACACCTTC. This translates into CASSASRGAGGYTF.

V is TRBV5-1 and J is TRBJ2-7, with D maybe TRBD2 (6 bases). The V gene lost 2 bases and the J gene lost 0 bases, with 12 bases spanning the gap. The CDR3 consists of 15 residues. Looked up from germline, CDR1 is SGHRS and CDR2 is YFSETQ. CDR3 amino acids: CASSFLADSSYEQYF. CDR3 sequence (DNA): TGCGCCAGCAGCTTCTTAGCGGATAGCTCCTACGAGCAGTACTTC. Full variable domain (outside the CDR3, taken from reference TRBV5-1 and TRBJ2-7): KAGVTQTPRYLIKTRGQQVTLSCSPISGHRSVSWYQQTPGQGLQFLFEYFSETQRNKGNFPGRFSGRQFSNSRSEMNVSTLELGDSALYLCASSFLADSSYEQYFGPGTRLTVT.

The chain employs TRBV5-4 and TRBJ1-6; D unresolved. The germline gives CDR1 SGHNT, CDR2 YYREEE (reference sequence). The CDR3 consists of 18 residues. V lost 2 bases and J 0 bases, leaving 15 bases between the germline ends. CDR3 nucleotide sequence: TGTGCCAGCAGCTTCAAACCGGGCCAGAGCTCCTATAATTCACCCCTCCACTTT. It translates to CASSFKPGQSSYNSPLHF.

The chain joins TRBV14 to TRBJ1-2; possibly TRBD1 for D (5 bases). V lost 0 bases and J 7 bases, leaving 12 bases between the germline ends. CDR3 length: 14 amino acids. Germline lookup yields CDR1 SGHDN and CDR2 FVKESK. CDR3 in amino acids: CASSQDGLDSGYTF. The CDR3 DNA is TGTGCCAGCAGCCAAGACGGCTTAGACAGTGGCTACACCTTC.

This chain connects TRBV19 to TRBJ1-5; weak D call: TRBD1 (5 bases). Deletions cut 2 bases from V and 3 bases from J, with 20 bases between. The CDR3 sequence is 18 residues long. Germline CDR1 LNHDA, CDR2 SQIVND (reference sequence). CDR3 nucleotide sequence: TGTGCCAGTAGTATATTGGGTTGGGGGGGTTCTCTCAATCAGCCCCAGCATTTT. It is translated as CASSILGWGGSLNQPQHF. Based on the CDR3 plus reference TRBV19 and TRBJ1-5, the full variable domain is DGGITQSPKYLFRKEGQNVTLSCEQNLNHDAMYWYRQDPGQGLRLIYYSQIVNDFQKGDIAEGYSVSREKKESFPLTVTSAQKNPTAFYLCASSILGWGGSLNQPQHFGDGTRLSIL.

This clone was counted between two and nine times. The chain has TRBV5-4 and TRBJ1-2, with 7 bases identical to TRBD1. The CDR3 loop spans 14 amino acids. Germline V lookup: CDR1 SGHNT, CDR2 YYREEE (reference sequence). V lost 5 bases, J lost 4 bases, and 8 bases stayed unmatched. Here the CDR3 DNA reads TGTGCCAGCAGTTTCACAGGGGCGGCCTATGGCTACACCTTC. It specifies CASSFTGAAYGYTF.

CDR3 sequence reads: CASSPATGAYEQYF. CDR3 coding DNA: TGTGCCAGCAGCCCAGCGACAGGGGCCTACGAGCAGTACTTC. The chain recombines TRBV11-3 with TRBJ2-7; 8 bases match TRBD1. Trimming took 5 bases from V and 2 from J; bases not matched to a gene: 5. Germline lookup yields CDR1 SGHNT and CDR2 YENEEA. The CDR3 spans 14 residues.

The genes are TRBV25-1 and TRBJ2-7; D may be TRBD1 (6 bases). This CDR3 spans 13 amino acids. Germline V gene data show CDR1 as MGHDK and CDR2 as SYGVNS. V dropped 6 bases and J dropped 2 bases, with 11 bases sitting between them. CDR3 nucleotides: TGTGCCAGCAGCCTAACAGGGACCTACGAGCAGTACTTC. As protein: CASSLTGTYEQYF.

The chain links TRBV7-9 to TRBJ2-5, with 11 positions matching TRBD1. CDR1 is SEHNR, CDR2 FQNEAQ, per germline (reference sequence). The CDR3 extends over 14 amino acids. V was clipped by 6 bases and J by 5 bases; unmatched bases: 5. The CDR3 spells CASRRDRGEETQYF. The CDR3 nucleotides are TGTGCCAGCAGAAGGGACAGGGGGGAGGAGACCCAGTACTTC.

The chain uses TRBV10-3 and TRBJ2-5; 7 nucleotides agree with TRBD1. V shed 6 bases and J 3 bases; nucleotides not matched to a gene: 7. The CDR3 extends over 14 amino acids. CDR1 is ENHRY and CDR2 is SYGVKD in the germline V gene. CDR3 nucleotide sequence: TGTGCCATCAGGGATCAGGGGGAAAAAGAGACCCAGTACTTC. Translating it yields CAIRDQGEKETQYF.

The CDR3 loop is CASRVTRTDYNEQFF. As DNA, the CDR3 is TGTGCCAGCAGGGTAACTCGGACAGATTACAATGAGCAGTTCTTC. The V gene is TRBV9, the J gene TRBJ2-1; the D gene is possibly TRBD1 (6 bases). Trimming took 5 bases from V and 4 from J, leaving 16 bases between them. From germline, CDR1 is SGDLS and CDR2 YYNGEE. The CDR3 consists of 15 residues. Full variable domain (missing parts from reference TRBV9 and TRBJ2-1): DSGVTQTPKHLITATGQRVTLRCSPRSGDLSVYWYQQSLDQGLQFLIQYYNGEERAKGNILERFSAQQFPDLHSELNLSSLELGDSALYFCASRVTRTDYNEQFFGPGTRLTVL.

V and J are TRBV19 and TRBJ2-1, with TRBD2 identical over 10 bases. CDR1 is LNHDA and CDR2 is SQIVND in the germline V gene (reference sequence). CDR3 length: 15 amino acids. V trimming: 5 bases; J trimming: 9 bases; junction bases outside the gene matches: 10. Written as DNA, the CDR3 is TGTGCCAGTAGTCTCTCCGGGACTAGCGACGGTGAGCAGTTCTTC. This gives the protein CASSLSGTSDGEQFF.

The chain joins TRBV30 to TRBJ1-5; 10 bases match TRBD1. Germline CDR1 reads GTSNPN; CDR2 reads SVGIG (reference sequence). With 3 bases clipped from V and 2 bases from J, the junction kept 4 bases outside the gene matches. The CDR3 covers 15 residues. Here the CDR3 DNA reads TGTGCCTGGAGGCTCGGGACAGGGGGCAATCAGCCCCAGCATTTT. Translation gives CAWRLGTGGNQPQHF.

The gene calls are TRBV5-5 and TRBJ2-7; 7 positions match TRBD1. The V gene's germline CDR1 is SGHKS and CDR2 YYEKEE (reference sequence). The CDR3 has 13 residues. The ends lost 4 bases at V and 7 bases at J; junction bases unmatched: 8. The CDR3 loop is CASSRTGFGEQYF. CDR3 nucleotides: TGTGCCAGCAGCCGGACAGGCTTCGGGGAGCAGTACTTC.

This clone was recorded only once. V and J are TRBV4-1 and TRBJ1-2; D is perhaps TRBD1 (5 bases). Trimming shortened V by 4 bases and J by 7 bases, and 19 bases separated the two germline ends. Germline V lookup: CDR1 MGHRA, CDR2 YSYEKL. The CDR3 extends over 15 amino acids. CDR3 residues: CASSPDPQGLPGYTF. CDR3 DNA: TGCGCCAGCAGCCCCGATCCGCAGGGTCTTCCTGGCTACACCTTC.